A selection of T cell receptor beta chains follows, all from one sample in a study of OX40 agonist ivuxolimab in advanced cancers. Sequenced by immunoSEQ multiplex PCR; TCRdb stores in-frame clones only, minus some. Of some 78,000 clones listed, approximately 90% are singletons. The input for sequencing was CD4+ or CD8+ T cells sorted from blood, taken in a trial of the OX40 agonist ivuxolimab. The receptors originated from an adult with an advanced solid tumor such as melanoma, head and neck, liver or kidney cancer. The CDR3 runs from the conserved cysteine through the conserved F or W. D genes are given only for firm matches. Not every row has a clone size; where given, it reads once, few, many or a size class.

-,-,TRBJ1-6,TRBV4-1,CASSLVRVSPLHF,TGCGCCAGCAGCCTCGTGAGGGTTTCACCCCTCCACTTT
-,-,TRBJ2-4,TRBV5-4,CASSLAGGLRENIQYF,TGTGCCAGCAGCTTGGCCGGGGGATTGAGGGAAAACATTCAGTACTTC
TRBD1,once,TRBJ1-1,TRBV19,CASSLGTVIMNTEAFF,TGTGCCAGTAGTCTCGGGACAGTTATAATGAACACTGAAGCTTTCTTT
-,-,TRBJ1-2,TRBV5-1,CASSLDGTFSYGYTF,TGCGCCAGCAGCTTGGACGGCACCTTCTCCTATGGCTACACCTTC
-,-,TRBJ1-2,TRBV4-1,CASSHPALGYGYTF,TGCGCCAGCAGCCACCCGGCCCTCGGCTATGGCTACACCTTC
TRBD1,-,TRBJ2-7,TRBV4-1,CASSQEAGGPYEQYF,TGCGCCAGCAGCCAAGAGGCAGGGGGCCCCTACGAGCAGTACTTC
-,-,TRBJ2-7,TRBV7-2,CASRGRTSSYEQYF,TGTGCCAGCAGGGGACGGACGAGCTCCTACGAGCAGTACTTC
TRBD2,-,TRBJ2-7,TRBV6-6,CASRTGTSGTYEQYF,TGTGCCAGCAGAACCGGGACTAGCGGAACCTACGAGCAGTACTTC
TRBD1,-,TRBJ1-1,TRBV4-1,CASSPPTGDTEAFF,TGCGCCAGCAGCCCCCCCACAGGGGACACTGAAGCTTTCTTT
-,-,TRBJ2-5,TRBV15,CATSWDGRETQYF,TGTGCCACCAGCTGGGACGGTCGGGAGACCCAGTACTTC
-,once,TRBJ1-2,TRBV28,CASGRGARGYTF,TGTGCCAGCGGTCGGGGGGCCCGCGGCTACACCTTC
-,-,TRBJ1-6,TRBV7-9,CASSPRSSPLHF,TGTGCCAGCAGCCCGCGTAGTTCACCCCTCCACTTT
-,-,TRBJ1-1,TRBV4-2,CASSQDPTDLEAFF,TGTGCCAGCAGCCAAGACCCGACAGATCTTGAAGCTTTCTTT
-,-,TRBJ1-1,TRBV5-1,CASSLVEGAEAFF,TGCGCCAGCAGCTTGGTGGAGGGCGCTGAAGCTTTCTTT
-,-,TRBJ2-1,TRBV2,CASRVRGSRTERGSYNEQFF,TGTGCCAGCAGGGTGAGGGGGAGTCGGACGGAGAGGGGCTCCTACAATGAGCAGTTCTTC
-,-,TRBJ1-1,TRBV7-5,CARSPHGETEAFF,TGTGCCAGAAGCCCCCACGGGGAAACTGAAGCTTTCTTT
-,-,TRBJ2-5,TRBV5-1,CASSLTGPQETQYF,TGCGCCAGCAGCTTAACGGGTCCACAAGAGACCCAGTACTTC
-,-,TRBJ2-2,TRBV5-1,CASSPLVGRPTGELFF,TGCGCCAGCAGCCCATTGGTCGGGAGACCCACCGGGGAGCTGTTTTTT
-,-,TRBJ1-5,TRBV6-5,CASSYSGGSNQPQHF,TGTGCCAGCAGTTACTCGGGGGGGTCCAATCAGCCCCAGCATTTT
-,-,TRBJ1-2,TRBV11-2,CASSASRVGSGYTF,TGTGCCAGCAGCGCCTCCCGGGTGGGGTCTGGCTACACCTTC
-,-,TRBJ1-4,TRBV2,CASSENPGNEKLFF,TGTGCCAGCAGTGAAAACCCGGGGAATGAAAAACTGTTTTTT
-,-,TRBJ1-1,TRBV18,CASSLVRGGTEAFF,TGTGCCAGCTCACTAGTCCGGGGTGGCACTGAAGCTTTCTTT
-,once,TRBJ2-7,TRBV6-1,CASSEQGYEQYF,TGTGCCAGCAGTGAACAGGGCTACGAGCAGTACTTC